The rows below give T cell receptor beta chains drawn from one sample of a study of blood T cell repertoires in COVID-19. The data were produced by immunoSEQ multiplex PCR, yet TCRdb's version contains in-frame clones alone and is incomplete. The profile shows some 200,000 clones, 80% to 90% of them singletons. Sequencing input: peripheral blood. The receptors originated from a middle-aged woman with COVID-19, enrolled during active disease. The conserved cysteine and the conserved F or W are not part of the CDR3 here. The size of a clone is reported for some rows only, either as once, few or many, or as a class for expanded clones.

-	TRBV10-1	ATLDGNTGELF
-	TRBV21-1	ASSKLGTSGTPNTQY
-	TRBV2	ASIGGAGYGYT
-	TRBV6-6	ASNLAGAYEQY
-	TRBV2	ASSHQTIAEDEQF
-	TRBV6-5	GARGSVVDGYT
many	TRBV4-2	ASSPGTGNTGELF
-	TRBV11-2	ASSLAGVYEQY
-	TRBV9	ASSVDRDSLTDTQY
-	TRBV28	ASNSQGYYEQY
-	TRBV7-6	ASSPTRTSGEETQY
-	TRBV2	ASSELRGNYETQY
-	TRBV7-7	ASSIRENTGELF
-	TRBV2	ASSYRATGELF
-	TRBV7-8	ASSPWGQGNTEAF
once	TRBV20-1	SASRQGGANVLT
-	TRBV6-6	ASSYLTSGSYNEQF
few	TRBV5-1	ASSLKGGRAFDNEQF
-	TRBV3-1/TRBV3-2	ASSQGGGYYGYT
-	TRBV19	ASSPAGTGELF
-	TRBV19	ASSIEQGSLNQPQH
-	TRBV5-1	ASSLVGDTYNEQF
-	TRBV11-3	ASSLEGQGISYNEQF
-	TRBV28	ASSPRRNTEAF
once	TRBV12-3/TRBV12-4	ASTPRVNTEAF
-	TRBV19	ASSQQGASQPQH
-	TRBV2	ASGPGRRASDTQY
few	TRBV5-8	ASSLGEGSPLH
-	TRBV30	AWREQKGETF
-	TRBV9	ASSAGTLFTANEKLF
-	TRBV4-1	ASSPTRGRAGTDTQY
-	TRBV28	ASSQDSSGANVLT
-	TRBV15	ATSSGGVEAF
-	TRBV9	ASSVASAGELYNEQF
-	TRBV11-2	ASSITGQPFGNTIY
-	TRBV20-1	SASSQGGSEKLF
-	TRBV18	ASRLAGGEDTQY
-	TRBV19	ASSFSGTGGRNEQF
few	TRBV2	AATAGGPYNEQF
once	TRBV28	ASSSTGLQGQVDGYT
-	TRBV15	ATQARGVSGELF
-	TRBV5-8	ASSVGQNTEAF